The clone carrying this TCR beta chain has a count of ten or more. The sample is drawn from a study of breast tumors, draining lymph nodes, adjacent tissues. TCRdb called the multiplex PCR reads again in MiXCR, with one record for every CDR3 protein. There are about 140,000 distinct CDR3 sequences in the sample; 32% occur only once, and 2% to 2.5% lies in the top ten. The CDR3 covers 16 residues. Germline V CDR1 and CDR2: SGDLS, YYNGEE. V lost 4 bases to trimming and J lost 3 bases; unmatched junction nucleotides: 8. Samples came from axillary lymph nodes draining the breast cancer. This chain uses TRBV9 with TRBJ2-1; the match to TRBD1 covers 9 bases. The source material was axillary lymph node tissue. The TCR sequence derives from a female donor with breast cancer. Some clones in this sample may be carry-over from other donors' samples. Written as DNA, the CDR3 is TGTGCCAGCAGCCCGACAGGGGGGACGGGCTACAATGAGCAGTTCTTC. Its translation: CASSPTGGTGYNEQFF.